This paragraph covers one TCR beta chain sequence. The antigen is not known. The sample is drawn from a study of cytomegalovirus exposure and HLA in healthy donors. Study-level points and caveats: Usually a TCR sequence was rare, but some public TCRs were found in many donors. In a later analysis, first-cohort TCR clusters were found to tend to co-occur in the approximately 120 validation repertoires. The study recorded 150 to 200 TCR beta chains that were cytomegalovirus-associated.

Germline V gene data show CDR1 as SNHLY and CDR2 as FYNNEI. The V and J ends lost 8 bases and 5 bases, in that order; junction bases with no gene match: 5. The CDR3 is 13 amino acids. Separate from the approximately 700-subject first cohort was the approximately 120-subject validation cohort, to which the donors belonged. TCRdb's table, derived via immunoSEQ multiplex PCR, lists solely in-frame clones and lacks some. Of hundreds of thousands of clones listed, about 88% are singletons. The sequence was obtained from a young man in good health and CMV-seropositive. The chain is built from TRBV2 and TRBJ1-4; 7 bases line up with TRBD1. The sample consisted of PBMCs. The DNA for the CDR3 is TGTGCCAGCGGGGGACAGTTAAATGAAAAACTGTTTTTT. Translation: CASGGQLNEKLFF.